Included here is one T cell receptor (beta chain) sequence, with context. With 6 bases removed from V and 0 bases from J, the gap between germline ends came to 8 bases. Germline V gives CDR1 SQVTM, CDR2 ANQGSEA. The CDR3 extends over 12 amino acids. The sample is drawn from a study of T cells in Graves' hyperthyroidism and ophthalmopathy. Amplification yielded TCR beta CDR3 regions, with RNA transcripts as the source. The HTBI primer set was used in a first-round RT-PCR of the TCR CDR3. TCRdb reanalysed the multiplex PCR reads using MiXCR and keeps one entry per CDR3 protein. The sample yields about 510,000 distinct CDR3 sequences, 35% to 50% seen once.

The sample consisted of peripheral blood or thyroid tissue (not recorded which). The J gene is TRBJ1-2, the V gene TRBV29-1, with unresolved D. The sequence was obtained from an adult woman with Graves' disease, either hyperthyroidism or ophthalmopathy (not recorded which). Here the CDR3 reads CSVGGTNYGYTF. In nucleotides, the CDR3 is TGCAGCGTAGGAGGAACTAACTATGGCTACACCTTC.